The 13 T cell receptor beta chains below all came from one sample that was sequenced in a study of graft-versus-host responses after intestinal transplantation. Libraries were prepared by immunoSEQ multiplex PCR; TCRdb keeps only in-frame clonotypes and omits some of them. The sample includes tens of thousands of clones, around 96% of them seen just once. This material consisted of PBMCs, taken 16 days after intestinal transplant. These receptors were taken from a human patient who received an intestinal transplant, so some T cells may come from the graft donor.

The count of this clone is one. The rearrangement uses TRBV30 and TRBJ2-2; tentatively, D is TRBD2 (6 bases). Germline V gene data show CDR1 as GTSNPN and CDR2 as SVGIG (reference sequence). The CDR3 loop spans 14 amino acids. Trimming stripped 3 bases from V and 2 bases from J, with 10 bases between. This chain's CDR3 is CAWRTRGNTGELFF. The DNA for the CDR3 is TGTGCCTGGAGGACTAGGGGTAACACCGGGGAGCTGTTTTTT.

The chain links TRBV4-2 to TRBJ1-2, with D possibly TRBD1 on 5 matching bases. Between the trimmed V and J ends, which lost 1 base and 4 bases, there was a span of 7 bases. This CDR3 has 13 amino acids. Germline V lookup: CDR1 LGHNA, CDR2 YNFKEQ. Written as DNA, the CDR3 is TGTGCCAGCAGCCAAGGAGGGGCCTATGGCTACACCTTC. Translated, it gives CASSQGGAYGYTF.

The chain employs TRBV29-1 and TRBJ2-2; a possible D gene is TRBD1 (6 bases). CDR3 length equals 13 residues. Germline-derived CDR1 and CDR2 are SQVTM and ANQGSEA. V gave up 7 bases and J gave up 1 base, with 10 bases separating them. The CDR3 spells CSARTVNTGELFF. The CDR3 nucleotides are TGCAGCGCCCGGACAGTGAACACCGGGGAGCTGTTTTTT.

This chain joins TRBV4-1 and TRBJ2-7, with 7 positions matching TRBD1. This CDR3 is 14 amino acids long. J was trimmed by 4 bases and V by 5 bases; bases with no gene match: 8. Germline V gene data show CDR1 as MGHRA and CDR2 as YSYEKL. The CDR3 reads CASSSKTGFYEQYF. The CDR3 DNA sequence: TGCGCCAGCAGCTCGAAGACAGGGTTTTACGAGCAGTACTTC.

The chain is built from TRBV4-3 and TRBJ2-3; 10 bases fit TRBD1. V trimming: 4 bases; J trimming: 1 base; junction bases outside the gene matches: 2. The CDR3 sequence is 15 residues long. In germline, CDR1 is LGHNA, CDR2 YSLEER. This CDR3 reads CASSPGTGGTDTQYF. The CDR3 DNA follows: TGCGCCAGCAGCCCCGGGACAGGGGGCACAGATACGCAGTATTTT.

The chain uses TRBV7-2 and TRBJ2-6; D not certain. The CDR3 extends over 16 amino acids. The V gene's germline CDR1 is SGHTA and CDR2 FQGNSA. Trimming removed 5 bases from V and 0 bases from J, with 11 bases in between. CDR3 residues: CASSAPGGSGANVLTF. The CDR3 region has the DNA TGTGCCAGCAGCGCCCCAGGCGGCTCTGGGGCCAACGTCCTGACTTTC.

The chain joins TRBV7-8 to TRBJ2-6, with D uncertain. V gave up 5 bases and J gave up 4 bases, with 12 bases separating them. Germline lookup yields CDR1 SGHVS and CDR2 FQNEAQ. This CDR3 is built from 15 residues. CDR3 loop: CASSPRAAGANVLTF. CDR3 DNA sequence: TGTGCCAGCAGCCCCCGGGCGGCGGGGGCCAACGTCCTGACTTTC.

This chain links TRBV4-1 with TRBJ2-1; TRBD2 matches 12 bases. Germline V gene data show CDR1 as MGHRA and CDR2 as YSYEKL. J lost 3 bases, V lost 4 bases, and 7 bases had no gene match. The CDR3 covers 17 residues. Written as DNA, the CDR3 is TGCGCCAGCAGCCGATCTAGCGGGAGGGTGGTCTACAATGAGCAGTTCTTC. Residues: CASSRSSGRVVYNEQFF.

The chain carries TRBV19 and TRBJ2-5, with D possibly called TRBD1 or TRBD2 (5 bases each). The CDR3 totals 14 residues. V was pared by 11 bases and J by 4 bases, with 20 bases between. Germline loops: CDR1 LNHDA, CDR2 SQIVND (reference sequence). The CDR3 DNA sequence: TGTGCCTCAGCGACCCTCTGGGGGAGAGAGACCCAGTACTTC. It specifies CASATLWGRETQYF.

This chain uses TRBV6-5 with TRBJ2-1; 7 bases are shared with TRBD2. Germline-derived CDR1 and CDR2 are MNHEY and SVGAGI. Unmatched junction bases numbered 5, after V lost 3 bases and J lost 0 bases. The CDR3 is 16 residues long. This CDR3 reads CASSYLAEPSYNEQFF. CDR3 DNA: TGTGCCAGCAGTTATCTAGCGGAGCCCTCCTACAATGAGCAGTTCTTC.

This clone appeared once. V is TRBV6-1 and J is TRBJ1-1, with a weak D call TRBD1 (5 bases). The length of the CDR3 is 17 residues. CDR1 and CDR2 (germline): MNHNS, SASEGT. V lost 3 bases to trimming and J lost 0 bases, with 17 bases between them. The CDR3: CASSDWAGKSVNTEAFF. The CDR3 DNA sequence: TGTGCCAGCAGTGACTGGGCAGGGAAATCGGTGAACACTGAAGCTTTCTTT.

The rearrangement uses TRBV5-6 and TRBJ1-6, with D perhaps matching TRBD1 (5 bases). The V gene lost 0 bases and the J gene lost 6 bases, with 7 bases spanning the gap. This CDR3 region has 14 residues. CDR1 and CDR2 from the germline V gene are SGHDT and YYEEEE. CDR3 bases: TGTGCCAGCAGCTTGGCAGGGCCTAATTCACCCCTCCACTTT. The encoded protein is CASSLAGPNSPLHF.

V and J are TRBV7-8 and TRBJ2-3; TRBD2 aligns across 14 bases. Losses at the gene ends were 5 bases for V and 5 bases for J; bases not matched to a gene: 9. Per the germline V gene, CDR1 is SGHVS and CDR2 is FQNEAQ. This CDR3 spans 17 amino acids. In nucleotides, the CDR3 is TGTGCCAGCAGCCCTCGACTAGCGGGAGGGCCATTAGATACGCAGTATTTT. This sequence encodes CASSPRLAGGPLDTQYF.